The subject of this entry is one T cell receptor (beta chain). The sample belongs to a study of blood T cell repertoires in COVID-19. Study overall: Samples taken during acute and convalescent COVID-19 were collected in the United States, Italy and Spain. T cells, B-cell-depleted T cells, or PBMCs supplied cDNA or gDNA.

Germline trimming cut 9 bases from V and 10 bases from J; bases unmatched to any gene: 14. The CDR3 extends over 15 amino acids. Germline-derived CDR1 and CDR2 are MNHEY and SVGAGI. Per the original methods: Reference gene primers were amplified, and this amplification served to estimate nucleated cell counts. This table comes from immunoSEQ multiplex PCR, and its TCRdb copy is limited to in-frame clones, with some not included. The V and J calls and the clone size are those of that table, but D and trimming were determined from the DNA. The table has approximately 250,000 clones, around 90% seen once; the top ten hold around 0.83%. Patients in Seattle were enrolled during active infection, then followed longitudinally.

The receptor's source is a man younger than 45 with COVID-19, enrolled during active disease. Sequencing was carried out using peripheral blood. The chain couples TRBV6-5 to TRBJ2-1; 11 bases agree with TRBD1. CDR3 loop: CASPTPGQGVREQFF. In DNA form, the CDR3 reads TGTGCCAGTCCTACGCCGGGACAGGGGGTCAGGGAGCAGTTCTTC.